The 27 T cell receptor beta chains below all came from one sample that was sequenced in a study of T cell responses to AZD1222 COVID-19 vaccine. Generated by immunoSEQ multiplex PCR, the TCRdb table keeps only in-frame clones and is missing some. The repertoire holds 90,000 to 100,000 clones, with less than 85% as singletons. Sequences were derived from peripheral blood, sampled 28 days after the second AZD1222 dose. The receptor set was obtained from an adult who received the AZD1222 COVID-19 vaccine.

The chain employs TRBV10-3 and TRBJ2-3, with 11 bases fitting TRBD2. The CDR3 contains 16 residues. CDR1 is ENHRY and CDR2 is SYGVKD in the germline V gene. Trimming cost V 4 bases and J 2 bases; bases outside gene matches: 5. CDR3 amino acids: CAISGVAGGTTDTQYF. In nucleotides, the CDR3 is TGTGCCATCAGTGGAGTAGCGGGGGGGACCACAGATACGCAGTATTTT.

The V and J genes are TRBV18 and TRBJ1-3; maybe TRBD1 (6 bases). CDR3 size: 13 residues. In germline, CDR1 is KGHSH, CDR2 LQKENI. Deletions cut 3 bases from V and 9 bases from J, with 12 bases between. This CDR3 is CASSPGAGGTIYF. The CDR3 bases are TGTGCCAGCTCACCGGGGGCCGGAGGCACCATATATTTT.

This clone was seen a single time. This chain links TRBV7-2 with TRBJ2-7; no clear D gene. The CDR3 has 13 amino acids. Looked up from germline, CDR1 is SGHTA and CDR2 is FQGNSA. Trimming left V 6 bases short and J 0 bases short, with 9 bases between. CDR3 sequence reads: CASSPTYSYEQYF. The CDR3 coding sequence is TGTGCCAGCAGTCCTACCTACTCCTACGAGCAGTACTTC.

This sequence joins TRBV5-1 and TRBJ2-1; D is undetermined. Germline assignment: CDR1 SGHRS and CDR2 YFSETQ. V was shortened by 5 bases and J by 8 bases, with 14 bases between the two germline ends. The CDR3 is made up of 13 amino acids. In nucleotides, the CDR3 is TGCGCCAGCAGGACCCTCGCTGGGGATGAGCAGTTCTTC. Translating it yields CASRTLAGDEQFF.

J is TRBJ1-1 and V is TRBV4-1, with D possibly being TRBD1 (6 bases). V gave up 4 bases and J gave up 3 bases, with 15 bases separating them. This CDR3 spans 15 amino acids. Germline CDR1 and CDR2: MGHRA and YSYEKL. This chain's CDR3 is CASSRGPLEYTEAFF. The CDR3 DNA reads as TGCGCCAGCAGCCGGGGGCCCCTAGAGTACACTGAAGCTTTCTTT.

This sequence joins TRBV4-1 and TRBJ2-7; possible D gene TRBD1, 6 bases. The length of the CDR3 is 16 residues. Germline CDR1 reads MGHRA; CDR2 reads YSYEKL. V shed 3 bases and J shed 2 bases, with 17 bases lying between them. Here the CDR3 reads CASSQGNREFPYEQYF. The CDR3 nucleotides are TGCGCCAGCAGCCAGGGGAACAGGGAATTCCCCTACGAGCAGTACTTC.

The chain joins TRBV24-1 to TRBJ2-3; 10 positions match TRBD2. The CDR3 loop spans 13 amino acids. The V gene end was trimmed by 9 bases and the J gene end by 1 base; junction bases not matched to a gene: 0. Germline V lookup: CDR1 KGHDR, CDR2 SFDVKD. CDR3 amino acids: CATGTSGTDTQYF. The CDR3 nucleotides are TGTGCCACCGGGACTAGCGGCACAGATACGCAGTATTTT.

The chain is built from TRBV6-5 and TRBJ1-1; the match to TRBD1 covers 10 bases. Germline CDR1 and CDR2: MNHEY and SVGAGI. V shed 7 bases, J shed 0 bases, and the junction held 5 bases outside the gene matches. This CDR3 has 15 residues. For the CDR3, the DNA is TGTGCCAGCAAAGTGGACAGGGGGTTGAACACTGAAGCTTTCTTT. It encodes CASKVDRGLNTEAFF.

The CDR3 reads CASSQETGTGVHEQYF. The CDR3 DNA is TGTGCCAGCAGCCAGGAAACCGGGACAGGGGTCCACGAGCAGTACTTC. The chain links TRBV3-1 (or the pseudogene TRBV3-2) to TRBJ2-7; 10 nucleotides align to TRBD1. With 3 bases clipped from V and 5 bases from J, the junction kept 10 bases outside the gene matches. This CDR3 has 16 amino acids. Germline V gene lookup returns CDR1 LGHDT and CDR2 YNNKEL (reference sequence).

The V and J genes are TRBV29-1 and TRBJ2-7; a weak D match, TRBD1 (7 bases). CDR1 and CDR2 from the germline V gene are SQVTM and ANQGSEA. Trimming removed 4 bases at V and 3 bases at J, with 25 bases between. The CDR3 has 17 residues. The DNA of the CDR3 is TGCAGCGTTGGAGCAGGGGGGCGTGGGAGTCCCCACTACGAGCAGTACTTC. Translating gives CSVGAGGRGSPHYEQYF.

This clone was observed once. The chain carries TRBV11-2 and TRBJ2-7, with a tentative D call TRBD1 (6 bases). Trimming pared 5 bases from V and 5 bases from J, leaving 13 bases between. Germline loops: CDR1 SGHAT, CDR2 FQNNGV. This CDR3 contains 13 residues. The CDR3 nucleotides read TGTGCCAGCAGCCTCCTAGGACAGCACGAGCAGTACTTC. Its protein product is CASSLLGQHEQYF.

This rearrangement joins TRBV2 to TRBJ2-7, with TRBD2 matching over 8 bases. V lost 3 bases and J lost 3; bases outside the gene matches: 4. The V gene's germline CDR1 is SNHLY and CDR2 FYNNEI. The CDR3 runs to 14 residues. The CDR3 loop is CASSDSGTSYEQYF. CDR3 coding DNA: TGTGCCAGCAGTGACTCCGGGACTAGCTACGAGCAGTACTTC.

The J gene is TRBJ2-1, the V gene TRBV5-1; 11 bases align to TRBD1. The CDR3 spans 16 residues. The V and J ends lost 4 bases and 8 bases, in that order; junction bases with no gene match: 11. CDR1 and CDR2 (germline): SGHRS, YFSETQ. The CDR3 reads CASSQAGGQGVDEQFF. In nucleotides, the CDR3 is TGCGCCAGCAGCCAGGCCGGGGGACAGGGGGTCGATGAGCAGTTCTTC.

The chain uses TRBV11-2 and TRBJ2-1; D is possibly TRBD1 or TRBD2 (6 bases each). V shed 4 bases and J shed 9 bases, with 19 bases lying between them. Germline CDR1 SGHAT, CDR2 FQNNGV. This CDR3 has 15 amino acids. DNA of the CDR3: TGTGCCAGCAGCTCCGAGTCGGGGGCTTTTGGTGAGCAGTTCTTC. This encodes CASSSESGAFGEQFF.

The J gene is TRBJ1-1, the V gene TRBV18, with D perhaps matching TRBD1 (5 bases). The CDR3 spans 18 residues. Per the germline V gene, CDR1 is KGHSH and CDR2 is LQKENI. V lost 1 base and J lost 1, with 19 bases in between. CDR3 DNA: TGTGCCAGCTCACCACGCCCCGGGGCTCCGGGCCAGAACACTGAAGCTTTCTTT. Protein: CASSPRPGAPGQNTEAFF. Together with reference TRBV18 and TRBJ1-1, the CDR3 gives the full variable domain: NAGVMQNPRHLVRRRGQEARLRCSPMKGHSHVYWYRQLPEEGLKFMVYLQKENIIDESGMPKERFSAEFPKEGPSILRIQQVVRGDSAAYFCASSPRPGAPGQNTEAFFGQGTRLTVV.

The CDR3 spells CASSESGSSYNSPLHF. The DNA of the CDR3 is TGTGCCAGCAGTGAAAGTGGCAGCTCCTATAATTCACCCCTCCACTTT. J is TRBJ1-6 and V is TRBV6-1; the D is unclear. CDR1 and CDR2 (germline): MNHNS, SASEGT. V lost 2 bases to trimming and J lost 0 bases, with 8 bases between them. This CDR3 has 16 residues.

The V gene is TRBV7-9, the J gene TRBJ2-7; D not certain. V was shortened by 7 bases and J by 1 base, with 11 bases between the two germline ends. The CDR3 extends over 13 amino acids. CDR1 and CDR2 (germline): SEHNR, FQNEAQ (reference sequence). The CDR3 bases are TGTGCCAGCATGTCTCGGGCATCCTACGAGCAGTACTTC. Its protein product is CASMSRASYEQYF. Full variable domain (outside the CDR3, taken from reference TRBV7-9 and TRBJ2-7): DTGVSQNPRHKITKRGQNVTFRCDPISEHNRLYWYRQTLGQGPEFLTYFQNEAQLEKSRLLSDRFSAERPKGSFSTLEIQRTEQGDSAMYLCASMSRASYEQYFGPGTRLTVT.

This sequence joins TRBV7-8 and TRBJ1-5, with 8 bases lining up with TRBD1. V shed 3 bases and J 5 bases; nucleotides not matched to a gene: 3. Per germline, CDR1 SGHVS and CDR2 FQNEAQ. This CDR3 spans 14 amino acids. The DNA of the CDR3 is TGTGCCAGCAGCTTTCTACAGGGGGATCAGCCCCAGCATTTT. It codes for CASSFLQGDQPQHF.

This CDR3 is CASTTVSTFTYEQYF. CDR3 DNA sequence: TGTGCCAGCACCACAGTTAGTACCTTTACCTACGAGCAGTACTTC. V and J are TRBV2 and TRBJ2-7; no definite D call. Germline-derived CDR1 and CDR2 are SNHLY and FYNNEI. Trimming shortened V by 7 bases and J by 2 bases, and 18 bases separated the two germline ends. The CDR3 runs 15 residues.

This chain uses TRBV6-1 with TRBJ1-2, with D unresolved. With 8 bases removed from V and 8 bases from J, the gap between germline ends came to 15 bases. This CDR3 spans 12 amino acids. Per the germline V gene, CDR1 is MNHNS and CDR2 is SASEGT. CDR3 protein: CASGRTSGGYTF. The CDR3 DNA reads as TGTGCCAGCGGACGGACGTCGGGGGGCTACACCTTC.

The chain is built from TRBV27 and TRBJ1-1; perhaps TRBD1 as D (6 bases). CDR3 length: 13 residues. V lost 7 bases, J lost 12 bases, and 21 bases lay in between. CDR1 is MNHEY, CDR2 SMNVEV, per germline (reference sequence). For the CDR3, the DNA is TGTGCCAGCACCACCAGGAGGGGGTCGAGGACTTTCTTT. It encodes CASTTRRGSRTFF.

This clone was seen once. The chain couples TRBV5-1 to TRBJ2-7; D is undetermined. V dropped 0 bases and J dropped 3 bases, with 7 bases sitting between them. Looked up from germline, CDR1 is SGHRS and CDR2 is YFSETQ. CDR3 length: 13 residues. DNA of the CDR3: TGCGCCAGCAGCTTGGACAAGGTCTACGAGCAGTACTTC. Translated: CASSLDKVYEQYF.

V is TRBV10-3 and J is TRBJ2-3, with 7 bases identical to TRBD1. CDR3 length equals 13 residues. Trimming cost V 9 bases and J 4 bases; bases outside gene matches: 7. Germline V gives CDR1 ENHRY, CDR2 SYGVKD. The CDR3 coding sequence is TGTGCCATAATGGGACAGCCATCAGATACGCAGTATTTT. Translated: CAIMGQPSDTQYF.

The rearrangement links TRBV9 to TRBJ2-5; TRBD2 matches 9 bases. The CDR3 loop spans 18 amino acids. In germline, CDR1 is SGDLS, CDR2 YYNGEE. V was clipped by 0 bases and J by 5 bases; unmatched bases: 14. The CDR3 DNA reads as TGTGCCAGCAGCGTAGGGGGGGCTAGCGGGACGGCGCAGGAGACCCAGTACTTC. Encoded protein: CASSVGGASGTAQETQYF.

The sample holds a few counts of this clone. The gene calls are TRBV6-6 and TRBJ2-1, with a tentative D call TRBD1 (6 bases). Germline V gene sequence: CDR1 MNHNY, CDR2 SVGAGI (reference sequence). There are 15 residues in the CDR3. Trimming removed 4 bases from V and 0 bases from J, with 10 bases in between. CDR3 nucleotides: TGTGCCAGCAGTTCCTCAGGGGTCTCCTACAATGAGCAGTTCTTC. Translation gives CASSSSGVSYNEQFF.

The chain has TRBV9 and TRBJ2-5; possibly TRBD2 for D (7 bases). Trimming took off 0 bases at V and 6 bases at J, with 15 bases between the two ends. The CDR3 totals 15 residues. In germline, CDR1 is SGDLS, CDR2 YYNGEE. The CDR3 loop reads CASSVAQGGGKTQYF. As DNA, the CDR3 is TGTGCCAGCAGCGTAGCCCAGGGAGGGGGAAAGACCCAGTACTTC.

The V call is TRBV12-5, the J call TRBJ2-1; maybe TRBD1 (5 bases). The CDR3 is made up of 12 amino acids. Trimming removed 6 bases from V and 7 bases from J, with 10 bases in between. The germline gives CDR1 LGHNT, CDR2 FRNRAP. As DNA, the CDR3 is TGTGCTAGTGGCCCCGGACAAAATGAGCAGTTCTTC. The encoded protein is CASGPGQNEQFF.